Each of the 15 T cell receptor beta chains below was sequenced from the same sample in a study of blood T cell repertoires in COVID-19. Sequencing used immunoSEQ multiplex PCR; TCRdb keeps in-frame clones, though not all of them. The sample holds about 230,000 clones, roughly 85% seen once. Input material: peripheral blood. These receptors all come from a woman in her 70s with active or convalescent COVID-19.

As regards this clone: This specimen includes other DNA sequences encoding the same CDR3. The chain couples TRBV11-2 to TRBJ1-2; TRBD1 might be the D (5 bases). This CDR3 is built from 16 residues. The ends were cut back, 0 bases at V and 3 bases at J, with 14 bases in the middle. Germline-derived CDR1 and CDR2 are SGHAT and FQNNGV. The CDR3 nucleotides read TGTGCCAGCAGCTTAGACTTAGGAGGGGTCGACTATGGCTACACCTTC. Its protein product is CASSLDLGGVDYGYTF.

This chain uses TRBV5-1 with TRBJ2-7, with 8 bases aligning to TRBD1. This CDR3 region has 18 residues. J was trimmed by 1 base and V by 5 bases; bases with no gene match: 17. Germline assignment: CDR1 SGHRS and CDR2 YFSETQ. In DNA form, the CDR3 reads TGCGCCAGCAGTGAAGGGCAGGGGGCTTTTTCCCTGTCCTACGAGCAGTACTTC. It encodes CASSEGQGAFSLSYEQYF.

This CDR3 is CASSYPVGSGAETQYF. The CDR3 bases are TGTGCCAGCAGCTACCCCGTGGGTAGCGGCGCAGAGACCCAGTACTTC. The chain has TRBV3-1 (or the pseudogene TRBV3-2) and TRBJ2-5, with D perhaps matching TRBD2 (6 bases). With 5 bases removed from V and 4 bases from J, the gap between germline ends came to 20 bases. The CDR3 length is 16 residues. Germline loops: CDR1 LGHDT, CDR2 YNNKEL (reference sequence).

The rearrangement uses TRBV5-1 and TRBJ1-2; tentatively, D is TRBD1 (5 bases). Germline CDR1 and CDR2: SGHRS and YFSETQ. V was cut by 2 bases and J by 7 bases, with 15 bases left in between. The CDR3 length is 14 residues. The CDR3 region has the DNA TGCGCCAGCAGCTTAACCAGGGAAGAGAGTGGCTACACCTTC. Its translation: CASSLTREESGYTF.

The chain combines TRBV7-9 with TRBJ2-1, with TRBD1 matching 7 bases. The germline V gene has CDR1 SEHNR and CDR2 FQNEAQ (reference sequence). V was clipped by 0 bases and J by 10 bases; unmatched bases: 0. CDR3 size: 12 residues. The chain's CDR3 is CASSLADREQFF. The CDR3 nucleotides read TGTGCCAGCAGCTTAGCGGACAGGGAGCAGTTCTTC. Variable domain in full (rest from reference TRBV7-9 and TRBJ2-1): DTGVSQNPRHKITKRGQNVTFRCDPISEHNRLYWYRQTLGQGPEFLTYFQNEAQLEKSRLLSDRFSAERPKGSFSTLEIQRTEQGDSAMYLCASSLADREQFFGPGTRLTVL.

Concerning this clone itself: Other DNA sequences of this sample code for an identical CDR3. This chain uses TRBV27 with TRBJ2-7, with 13 bases matching TRBD2. The CDR3 runs to 15 residues. Germline V gene sequence: CDR1 MNHEY, CDR2 SMNVEV (reference sequence). Unmatched junction bases numbered 4, after V lost 5 bases and J lost 3 bases. The CDR3 coding sequence is TGTGCCAGCAGTCCCCGACTAGCGGGGGGCTACGAGCAGTACTTC. It encodes CASSPRLAGGYEQYF.

This clone appeared once. The rearrangement links TRBV6-5 to TRBJ2-3; 15 bases fit TRBD2. The CDR3 covers 15 residues. V was clipped by 6 bases and J by 5 bases; unmatched bases: 3. Looked up from germline, CDR1 is MNHEY and CDR2 is SVGAGI. CDR3 loop: CASRWTSGGVDTQYF. The CDR3 bases are TGTGCCAGCAGATGGACTAGCGGGGGGGTAGATACGCAGTATTTT.

The chain recombines TRBV5-1 with TRBJ2-2; D is undetermined. This CDR3 region has 13 residues. Germline assignment: CDR1 SGHRS and CDR2 YFSETQ. Trimming stripped 5 bases from V and 3 bases from J, with 8 bases between. Here the CDR3 reads CASRETYTGELFF. The CDR3 coding sequence is TGCGCCAGCAGGGAGACCTACACCGGGGAGCTGTTTTTT.

The chain is built from TRBV27 and TRBJ2-1, with TRBD2 matching 16 bases. The CDR3 covers 16 residues. The junction had 9 bases not matched to a gene; V was cut back by 6 bases and J by 10 bases. The V gene's germline CDR1 is MNHEY and CDR2 SMNVEV (reference sequence). The CDR3 region is CASSGGLAGGLGEQFF. DNA for the CDR3: TGTGCCAGCAGCGGGGGACTAGCGGGGGGGCTGGGGGAGCAGTTCTTC.

This clone was observed once. This rearrangement joins TRBV5-4 to TRBJ1-3, with 7 positions matching TRBD1. Unmatched junction bases numbered 6, after V lost 4 bases and J lost 8 bases. Germline CDR1 SGHNT, CDR2 YYREEE (reference sequence). This CDR3 spans 13 amino acids. CDR3 in amino acids: CASSPGQRDTIYF. CDR3 sequence (DNA): TGTGCCAGCAGCCCGGGACAGAGGGACACCATATATTTT.

There are a few counts of this clone. CDR3 sequence reads: CASRGTAYSNQPQHF. The CDR3 nucleotides are TGTGCCAGCAGGGGGACAGCTTATAGCAATCAGCCCCAGCATTTT. The chain couples TRBV6-5 to TRBJ1-5; 7 nucleotides line up with TRBD1. Germline-derived CDR1 and CDR2 are MNHEY and SVGAGI. The V segment lost 6 bases and the J segment 0 bases; nucleotides outside the gene matches: 5. The CDR3 is 15 amino acids.

This clone was seen a handful of times. V usage is TRBV19 and J usage is TRBJ2-7; 9 bases fit TRBD1. This CDR3 has 14 amino acids. The germline CDR1 and CDR2 sequences are LNHDA and SQIVND (reference sequence). V was pared by 4 bases and J by 6 bases, with 7 bases of the junction left unmatched. The DNA of the CDR3 is TGTGCCAGTAGTACGACAGGGGGGAAACCCGAGCAGTACTTC. Amino acid sequence: CASSTTGGKPEQYF.

J is TRBJ1-5 and V is TRBV19; possibly TRBD1 for D (6 bases). V lost 5 bases and J 3 bases, leaving 17 bases between the germline ends. Per germline, CDR1 LNHDA and CDR2 SQIVND (reference sequence). The CDR3 sequence is 16 residues long. The CDR3 here is CASSLGDNQLNQPQHF. The CDR3 DNA reads as TGTGCCAGTAGTCTGGGGGACAATCAGCTCAATCAGCCCCAGCATTTT.

The rearrangement joins TRBV5-1 to TRBJ1-5, with D possibly matching TRBD1 (6 bases). Germline V lookup: CDR1 SGHRS, CDR2 YFSETQ. The V end lost 3 bases, the J end lost 8 bases, and 15 bases lay between the germline ends. The CDR3 is made up of 14 amino acids. CDR3 amino acids: CASSSGAGTEPQHF. The CDR3 DNA reads as TGCGCCAGCAGCTCAGGGGCCGGGACGGAGCCCCAGCATTTT.

The chain combines TRBV3-1 (or the pseudogene TRBV3-2) with TRBJ2-3, with D possibly matching TRBD2 (6 bases). This CDR3 is built from 17 residues. Trimming took 4 bases from V and 2 from J, leaving 19 bases between them. Germline lookup yields CDR1 LGHDT and CDR2 YNNKEL (reference sequence). The CDR3 protein is CASSRPRSGPSTDTQYF. CDR3 DNA: TGTGCCAGCAGCCGCCCCCGGAGCGGGCCCTCCACAGATACGCAGTATTTT.